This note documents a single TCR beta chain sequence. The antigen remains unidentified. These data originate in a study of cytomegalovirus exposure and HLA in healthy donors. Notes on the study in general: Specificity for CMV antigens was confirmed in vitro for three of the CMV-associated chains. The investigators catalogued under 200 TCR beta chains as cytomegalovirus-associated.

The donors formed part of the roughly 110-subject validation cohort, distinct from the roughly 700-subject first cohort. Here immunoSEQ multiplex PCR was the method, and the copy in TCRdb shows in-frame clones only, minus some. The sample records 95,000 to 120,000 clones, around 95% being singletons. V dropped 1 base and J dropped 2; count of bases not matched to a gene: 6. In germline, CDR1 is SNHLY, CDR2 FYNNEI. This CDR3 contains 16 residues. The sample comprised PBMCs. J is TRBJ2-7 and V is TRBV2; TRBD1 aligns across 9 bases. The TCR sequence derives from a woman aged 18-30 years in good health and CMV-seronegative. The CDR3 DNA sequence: TGTGCCAGCAGTGAAGGGGGACAGGGACGGACCTACGAGCAGTACTTC. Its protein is CASSEGGQGRTYEQYF.